This is a list of T cell receptor beta chains from one sample in a study of tumor-infiltrating lymphocytes in glioblastoma multiforme. Using its own MiXCR run on the multiplex PCR reads, TCRdb lists one record per CDR3 protein. Of about 32,000 distinct CDR3 sequences listed, 60% to 75% are singletons. The sample comprised brain tumor tissue. The receptors here all came from a male donor with glioblastoma. Each CDR3 is given with its conserved first and last residue. Each record gives: clone size, V gene, D gene, J gene, CDR3 DNA, CDR3 protein. A D gene is named only where the DNA matches it firmly. Size is omitted from some rows. Given values are once, few, many or a class for expanded clones.

>.|TRBV6-1|TRBD1|TRBJ2-3
TGTGCCAGCAGTGAGGACAGCAAGGGGGCCACATATACGCAGTATTTT
CASSEDSKGATYTQYF
>.|TRBV6-1|.|TRBJ1-1
TGTGACAGCAGTAAACTGACTGGACGGAACGAAGCTTTCTTT
CDSSKLTGRNEAFF
>few|TRBV3-1|.|TRBJ2-1
TGTGCCAGCAGCCGGAGCTCTAATGAGCAGCTCTTC
CASSRSSNEQLF
>.|TRBV11-2|.|TRBJ2-5
TGTGCCAGCAGCTCCTTCGGGATGGGGGAGACCCAGTACTTC
CASSSFGMGETQYF
>once|TRBV6-5|.|TRBJ2-6
TGTGCCAGCAGTTCCCCGAGTTCTGGGGCCAACGTCCTGACTTTC
CASSSPSSGANVLTF
>many|TRBV29-1|.|TRBJ2-3
TGCAGCGTTGTCGGGGCTAACCCAAGCACAGATACGCAGTATTTT
CSVVGANPSTDTQYF
>many|TRBV5-1|TRBD1|TRBJ2-3
TGCGCCAGCAGCTTCCTGCCAGACCGAGGGGACAGGGATACAGATACGCAGTATTTT
CASSFLPDRGDRDTDTQYF
>.|TRBV11-3|.|TRBJ2-1
TGTGCCAGCAGCTCGGCCGTGGAGCGTGGGCAGTTCTTC
CASSSAVERGQFF
>many|TRBV24-1|.|TRBJ2-1
TGTGCCACCAGTGATTTGCAAGGCGACAGTTACAATGAGCAGTTCTTC
CATSDLQGDSYNEQFF
>.|TRBV6-1|.|TRBJ2-5
TGTGCCAGCAGCGGTACAGGGTTACTCGAGACCCAGTACTTC
CASSGTGLLETQYF
>many|TRBV28|TRBD2|TRBJ2-7
TGTGCCAGCCTGGCAGCCAGCGGGAGTAACGAGCAGTACTTC
CASLAASGSNEQYF
>.|TRBV20-1|.|TRBJ1-2
TGCAGTGCTAGAGTCCAGCTGGACAAGGTAGGCGGCTACACCTTC
CSARVQLDKVGGYTF
>.|TRBV4-1|TRBD2|TRBJ2-2
TGCGCCAGCAACCAAGTCGGGGGGTTCACCGGGGAGCTGTTTTTC
CASNQVGGFTGELFF
>.|TRBV20-1|TRBD2|TRBJ2-2
TGCAGTGCTAGGAGGGTTGCGGGAGAGGGCGGGGAGCTGTTTTTT
CSARRVAGEGGELFF
>.|TRBV11-2|.|TRBJ2-7
TGTGCCAGCGGCTTCGGGGGGCTATGGTCCTACGAGCAGTACTTC
CASGFGGLWSYEQYF
>.|TRBV29-1|TRBD2|TRBJ2-1
TGCACCGTGGGCCTAGCGGCCGCCTCCTACAATGAGCCGTTCTTC
CTVGLAAASYNEPFF
>.|TRBV4-1|TRBD1|TRBJ1-1
TGCGCCAGAAACCAAAAAGACAGGGGAGGGACTGAAGCTTTCTTT
CARNQKDRGGTEAFF
>.|TRBV28|TRBD2|TRBJ2-1
TGTGTCAGCAGTTTAGACCCCGCAGTGGGAGGGAACAATGAGCAGTTCTTC
CVSSLDPAVGGNNEQFF
>many|TRBV6-1|.|TRBJ1-3
TGTGCCAGCAGTTTAAGGACTCAAAGCTCTGGAAACACCATATATTTT
CASSLRTQSSGNTIYF
>many|TRBV28|.|TRBJ1-3
TGTGCCAGCAGTTTTGGAGGGAGTGAATCTGGAAACACCATATATTTT
CASSFGGSESGNTIYF
>few|TRBV13|TRBD2|TRBJ2-6
TGTGCCAGCAGCTCGCTTGGACTAGCGGGAGGAAAAGCGGGGGGGGCCAACGTCCTGACTTTC
CASSSLGLAGGKAGGANVLTF
>.|TRBV4-1|TRBD2|TRBJ2-2
TGCCCCAACAGCCAAGATAGCGGAAGCGGGGAGCTGGTTTTT
CPNSQDSGSGELVF
>few|TRBV6-5|.|TRBJ2-7
TGTGCCGGCAGTTACCGCGCCGGGACGGATGGCTACGAGCAGTACTTC
CAGSYRAGTDGYEQYF
>.|TRBV12-3/TRBV12-4|TRBD1|TRBJ1-5
TGTGCCAGAAGTGACGACAGGGTTAGCAAACAGCCCCAGCATTTT
CARSDDRVSKQPQHF
>once|TRBV24-1|TRBD2|TRBJ2-2
TGTGTCACCGACTCTAGGGAGGGACCCACCGGGGAGCTGTTTTTT
CVTDSREGPTGELFF
>many|TRBV20-1|.|TRBJ2-1
TGCAGTGCTAGAGGCGGGCGAGGTGATGAGCAGTTCTTC
CSARGGRGDEQFF
>.|TRBV6-6|.|TRBJ1-2
TGTGTCAGCAATTACTCTAATACTTTGGGGCTAGGCTACACCTTC
CVSNYSNTLGLGYTF
>.|TRBV4-1|.|TRBJ2-3
TGCGCCAGCAGCCAAGCGAAGTCCACAGATACGCAGTATTTT
CASSQAKSTDTQYF
>.|TRBV20-1|TRBD1|TRBJ2-7
TGCAGTGCAACCGGGACAGGGGACTTCTACGAGCAGTACTTC
CSATGTGDFYEQYF
>.|TRBV29-1|.|TRBJ1-4
TGCAGTGTTGGAGGGCAGAATGAAGAATTGTTTTTT
CSVGGQNEELFF
>.|TRBV20-1|.|TRBJ2-7
TGCAGTGCTAGATTGAAACACGGGGTTTTGATGGGCGAGCAGTACTTC
CSARLKHGVLMGEQYF
>.|TRBV9|TRBD1|TRBJ1-2
TGTGCTAGCAGCGTCGACCCCGGGGGACAGCCCGGCGGGGGTGGCTACACCTTC
CASSVDPGGQPGGGGYTF
>many|TRBV7-9|.|TRBJ2-1
TGTGCCAGCAGCTTCTTTATCGGGAGCGGCAGCTCCTACAATGAGCAGTTCTTC
CASSFFIGSGSSYNEQFF
>many|TRBV29-1|.|TRBJ1-2
TGCAGCGTTACTAGTCAGGGATACTATGGCTACACCTTC
CSVTSQGYYGYTF
>.|TRBV5-1|.|TRBJ1-4
TGCGCCAGCGGCCCCACGGGGGCAACTAATGAAATACTGTTTTTT
CASGPTGATNEILFF
>many|TRBV20-1|TRBD2|TRBJ2-5
TGCAGTGCTAGAGTTACTAGCGGGAGTCCAGAGACCCAGTACTTC
CSARVTSGSPETQYF
>.|TRBV6-2/TRBV6-3|TRBD1|TRBJ1-1
TGTGCCAGCAGTTCGGGGACAGGACCGAACACTGAAGCTTTCTTT
CASSSGTGPNTEAFF
>.|TRBV5-5|.|TRBJ2-5
TGTGCCAGCAGCATGGGGGGCGAGATCCGGTACTTC
CASSMGGEIRYF
>many|TRBV5-4|.|TRBJ2-7
TGTGCCAGCAGCTCCTCTGTAGGGGCGCCCGAGCAGTACTTC
CASSSSVGAPEQYF
>large|TRBV10-3|.|TRBJ1-2
TGTGCCATCAGTGCCGCAGCTGGAAATGGCTACACCTTC
CAISAAAGNGYTF
>few|TRBV25-1|.|TRBJ2-1
TGTGCCAGCAGTGACTCAGGGCCCAAGAGTGATGAGCAGTTCTTC
CASSDSGPKSDEQFF
>few|TRBV2|TRBD1|TRBJ2-7
TGTGCCAGCAGACCCTATCGGGACAGATCCTACGAGCAGTACTTC
CASRPYRDRSYEQYF
>.|TRBV4-1|.|TRBJ2-5
TGCGCCAGCAGCCAAATACACAGATCGGACCAGTACTTC
CASSQIHRSDQYF
>medium-sized|TRBV20-1|.|TRBJ2-7
TGCAGTGCTAGAACCCCGGTAGGCGAGCAGTACTTC
CSARTPVGEQYF
>.|TRBV28|.|TRBJ1-2
TGTGCCAGCGAACAGTCTAACTATGGCTACACCTTC
CASEQSNYGYTF
>few|TRBV28|.|TRBJ2-4
TGTGCCAGCAGTTTATCCGTAGCCAAAAACATTCAGTACTTC
CASSLSVAKNIQYF